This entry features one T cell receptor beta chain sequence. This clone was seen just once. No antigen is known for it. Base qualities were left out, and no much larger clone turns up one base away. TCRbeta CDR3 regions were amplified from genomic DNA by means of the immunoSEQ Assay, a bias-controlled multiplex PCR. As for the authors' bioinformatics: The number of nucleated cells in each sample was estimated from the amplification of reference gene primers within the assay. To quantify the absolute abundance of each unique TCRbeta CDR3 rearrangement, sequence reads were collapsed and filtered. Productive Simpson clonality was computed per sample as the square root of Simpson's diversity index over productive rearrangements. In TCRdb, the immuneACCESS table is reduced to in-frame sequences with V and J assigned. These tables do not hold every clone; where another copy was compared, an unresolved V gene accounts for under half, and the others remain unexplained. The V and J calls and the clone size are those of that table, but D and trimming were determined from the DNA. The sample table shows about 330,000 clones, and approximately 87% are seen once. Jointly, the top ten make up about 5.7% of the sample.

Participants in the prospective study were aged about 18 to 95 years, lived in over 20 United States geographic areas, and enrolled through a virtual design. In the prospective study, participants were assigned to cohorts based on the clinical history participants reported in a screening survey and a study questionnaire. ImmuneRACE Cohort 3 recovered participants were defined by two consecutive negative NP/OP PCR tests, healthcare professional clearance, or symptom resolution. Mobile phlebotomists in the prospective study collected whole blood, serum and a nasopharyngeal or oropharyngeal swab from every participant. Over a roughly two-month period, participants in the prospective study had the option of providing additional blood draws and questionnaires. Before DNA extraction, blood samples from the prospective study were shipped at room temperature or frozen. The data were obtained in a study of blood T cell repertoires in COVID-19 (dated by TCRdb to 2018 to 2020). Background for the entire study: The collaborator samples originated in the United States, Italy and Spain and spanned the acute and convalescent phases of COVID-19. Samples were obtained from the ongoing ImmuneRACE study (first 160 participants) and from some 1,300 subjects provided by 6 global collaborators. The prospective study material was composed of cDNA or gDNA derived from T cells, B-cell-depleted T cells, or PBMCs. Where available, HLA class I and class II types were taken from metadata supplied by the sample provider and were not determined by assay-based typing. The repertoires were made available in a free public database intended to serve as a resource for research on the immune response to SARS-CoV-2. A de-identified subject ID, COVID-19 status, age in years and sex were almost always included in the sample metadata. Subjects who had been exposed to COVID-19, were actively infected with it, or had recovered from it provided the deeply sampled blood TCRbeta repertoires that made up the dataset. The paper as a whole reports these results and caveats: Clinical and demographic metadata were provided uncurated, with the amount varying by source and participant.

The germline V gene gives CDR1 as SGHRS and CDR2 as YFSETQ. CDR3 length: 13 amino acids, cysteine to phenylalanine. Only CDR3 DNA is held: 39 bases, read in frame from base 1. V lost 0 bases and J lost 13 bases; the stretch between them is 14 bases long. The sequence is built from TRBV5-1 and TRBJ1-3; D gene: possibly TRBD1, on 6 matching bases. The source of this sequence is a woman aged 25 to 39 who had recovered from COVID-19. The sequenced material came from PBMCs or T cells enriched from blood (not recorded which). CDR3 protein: CASSLAGRGAIYF. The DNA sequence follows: TGCGCCAGCAGCTTGGCAGGTCGGGGGGCGATATATTTT.